The 18 T cell receptor beta chains listed next were all sequenced from one sample in a study of OX40 agonist ivuxolimab in advanced cancers. Produced via immunoSEQ multiplex PCR; TCRdb's table is partial and in-frame only. The sample lists tens of thousands of clones, approximately 84% occurring once. Sequences were derived from CD4+ or CD8+ T cells sorted from blood, sampled in a trial of the OX40 agonist ivuxolimab. Source of these receptors: an adult with an advanced solid tumor such as melanoma, head and neck, liver or kidney cancer.

The rearrangement joins TRBV4-1 to TRBJ2-1; TRBD2 aligns across 8 bases. From germline, CDR1 is MGHRA and CDR2 YSYEKL. This CDR3 region has 16 residues. The V segment lost 0 bases and the J segment 4 bases; nucleotides outside the gene matches: 5. CDR3 in DNA: TGCGCCAGCAGCCAAGATAGGGCGGGAGGTTACAATGAGCAGTTCTTC. Translation gives CASSQDRAGGYNEQFF.

The chain joins TRBV4-2 to TRBJ2-1, with D possibly being TRBD1 (6 bases). The CDR3 covers 16 residues. Germline CDR1 is LGHNA and CDR2 is YNFKEQ. Trimming took off 1 base at V and 2 bases at J, with 12 bases between the two ends. The CDR3 region is CASSQVFRGTYNEQFF. CDR3 in DNA: TGTGCCAGCAGCCAAGTCTTCAGGGGAACCTACAATGAGCAGTTCTTC.

V gene TRBV29-1 combines with J gene TRBJ2-1; D gene uncertain. The CDR3 is 11 amino acids. Germline loops: CDR1 SQVTM, CDR2 ANQGSEA. The ends were cut back, 5 bases at V and 9 bases at J, with 11 bases in the middle. For the CDR3, the DNA is TGCAGCGTTCTCCCCCTTACTGAGCAGTTCTTC. Protein sequence: CSVLPLTEQFF.

J is TRBJ2-5 and V is TRBV5-1; 8 nucleotides match TRBD1. The J call may be in error: the DNA end matches TRBJ2-7 better. Germline CDR1 and CDR2: SGHRS and YFSETQ. The CDR3 loop spans 14 amino acids. CDR3 in amino acids: CASSLQDRVGEQYF. The CDR3, as DNA: TGCGCCAGCAGCCTCCAGGACAGGGTGGGCGAGCAGTACTTC.

Remarks on this clone: This sample includes further DNA sequences coding for the same CDR3. The rearrangement joins TRBV7-9 to TRBJ1-3; 9 bases match TRBD1. This CDR3 is 17 amino acids long. The germline V gene has CDR1 SEHNR and CDR2 FQNEAQ (reference sequence). The junction had 7 bases not matched to a gene; V was cut back by 4 bases and J by 0 bases. The CDR3 nucleotides read TGTGCCAGCAGCTCAGGGACAGGGATACTCTCTGGAAACACCATATATTTT. Translation gives CASSSGTGILSGNTIYF.

V gene TRBV29-1 combines with J gene TRBJ2-1; 11 nucleotides match TRBD2. Germline V CDR1 and CDR2: SQVTM, ANQGSEA. The trim removed 6 bases at V and 2 bases at J, leaving 3 bases unmatched. The CDR3 length is 14 residues. The CDR3 DNA follows: TGCAGCGTGGGGACTAGCGGCACCTACAATGAGCAGTTCTTC. This translates into CSVGTSGTYNEQFF.

The CDR3 DNA follows: TGTGCCAGCAGCCAGGGAACTAACACTGAAGCTTTCTTT. Encoded protein: CASSQGTNTEAFF. V and J are TRBV11-3 and TRBJ1-1; D perhaps matches TRBD1 (5 bases). The CDR3 loop spans 13 amino acids. V was clipped by 5 bases and J by 2 bases, with 9 bases between them. Germline lookup yields CDR1 SGHNT and CDR2 YENEEA.

The V call is TRBV5-6, the J call TRBJ1-6; no firm D call. Germline CDR1 reads SGHDT; CDR2 reads YYEEEE. Trimming removed 0 bases from V and 14 bases from J, with 24 bases in between. The CDR3 length is 17 residues. The CDR3 here is CASSLAGLGQAGDSLHF. CDR3 sequence (DNA): TGTGCCAGCAGCTTGGCCGGATTAGGGCAGGCCGGGGATTCCCTCCACTTT.

CDR3 coding DNA: TGCGCCAGCAGCTTAAGTTCAGGGGGCGAACTTGAAGCTTTCTTT. This encodes CASSLSSGGELEAFF. The rearrangement joins TRBV5-1 to TRBJ1-1, with 8 bases identical to TRBD1. CDR3 length: 15 residues. Germline CDR1 and CDR2: SGHRS and YFSETQ. J gave up 7 bases and V 2 bases, and 10 bases lay outside the gene matches.

The chain joins TRBV7-2 to TRBJ2-7; 7 bases line up with TRBD2. Per germline, CDR1 SGHTA and CDR2 FQGNSA. The CDR3 extends over 13 amino acids. The V and J ends lost 4 bases and 6 bases, in that order; junction bases with no gene match: 6. The CDR3: CASSSWGGTEQYF. CDR3 sequence (DNA): TGTGCCAGCAGCTCATGGGGGGGAACCGAGCAGTACTTC.

The chain combines TRBV5-1 with TRBJ2-5; 7 nucleotides align to TRBD2. V shed 4 bases and J 1 base; nucleotides not matched to a gene: 4. Germline V gene lookup returns CDR1 SGHRS and CDR2 YFSETQ. The CDR3 loop spans 14 amino acids. The CDR3 is CASSAGDTQETQYF. The CDR3 DNA reads TGCGCCAGCAGCGCGGGGGATACCCAAGAGACCCAGTACTTC. Full variable domain (missing parts from reference TRBV5-1 and TRBJ2-5): KAGVTQTPRYLIKTRGQQVTLSCSPISGHRSVSWYQQTPGQGLQFLFEYFSETQRNKGNFPGRFSGRQFSNSRSEMNVSTLELGDSALYLCASSAGDTQETQYFGPGTRLLVL.

The CDR3 DNA reads TGCAGCGTCACCGATCCCGGGACTAGCGGGAGGGGTGAGCAGTTCTTC. The encoded protein is CSVTDPGTSGRGEQFF. The chain combines TRBV29-1 with TRBJ2-1, with TRBD2 matching 16 bases. Germline V gene lookup returns CDR1 SQVTM and CDR2 ANQGSEA. V shed 6 bases and J 9 bases; nucleotides not matched to a gene: 11. There are 16 residues in the CDR3.

J is TRBJ2-5 and V is TRBV7-9; unclear D gene. The germline V gene has CDR1 SEHNR and CDR2 FQNEAQ (reference sequence). The CDR3 extends over 10 amino acids. Trimming shortened V by 6 bases and J by 3 bases, and 2 bases separated the two germline ends. The CDR3 DNA sequence: TGTGCCAGCAGGAAAGAGACCCAGTACTTC. Amino acid sequence: CASRKETQYF.

J is TRBJ2-6 and V is TRBV9; the D is unclear. Germline CDR1 is SGDLS and CDR2 is YYNGEE. The CDR3 is 18 residues long. Trimming pared 0 bases from V and 1 base from J, leaving 14 bases between. The CDR3 coding sequence is TGTGCCAGCAGCGTAGGATCCCTACAACCTTCTGGGGCCAACGTCCTGACTTTC. Protein: CASSVGSLQPSGANVLTF.

The chain couples TRBV5-4 to TRBJ1-4; TRBD1 matches 8 bases. The CDR3 runs 14 residues. With V trimmed by 2 bases and J by 8 bases, 5 bases remained unmatched. Germline CDR1 reads SGHNT; CDR2 reads YYREEE (reference sequence). The CDR3 sequence is CASSFGTGKEKLFF. In DNA, the CDR3 is TGTGCCAGCAGCTTCGGGACAGGAAAGGAAAAACTGTTTTTT.

V is TRBV5-1 and J is TRBJ2-3; 8 bases align to TRBD2. The V gene end was trimmed by 0 bases and the J gene end by 0 bases; junction bases not matched to a gene: 3. In germline, CDR1 is SGHRS, CDR2 YFSETQ. This CDR3 contains 16 residues. The CDR3 here is CASSLGIAGSTDTQYF. Written as DNA, the CDR3 is TGCGCCAGCAGCTTGGGGATAGCGGGAAGCACAGATACGCAGTATTTT.

The CDR3 here is CASSLGLRASTDTQYF. The DNA of the CDR3 is TGTGCCAGCAGCTTAGGACTCAGAGCTAGCACAGATACGCAGTATTTT. The rearrangement uses TRBV11-2 and TRBJ2-3; no clear D gene. There are 16 residues in the CDR3. Per germline, CDR1 SGHAT and CDR2 FQNNGV. Trimming removed 1 base from V and 0 bases from J, with 11 bases in between.

The chain has TRBV5-4 and TRBJ2-5; maybe TRBD1 (6 bases). V lost 2 bases and J 5 bases, leaving 10 bases between the germline ends. Germline CDR1 reads SGHNT; CDR2 reads YYREEE (reference sequence). CDR3 size: 13 residues. CDR3 DNA sequence: TGTGCCAGCAGCTTCCAGGGGCGCGAGACCCAGTACTTC. Amino acid sequence: CASSFQGRETQYF.